The entry below gives a single T cell receptor beta chain sequence along with its context. Its antigen is unknown. This specimen belongs to a study of T cells in Graves' hyperthyroidism and ophthalmopathy. In the study overall: Sampling of peripheral blood happened at initial diagnosis, prior to any treatment. Study-level points and caveats: Blood samples included most of the expanded thyroid clonotypes exceeding 0.001. In validation, the model predicted ophthalmopathy. These predictions came a median about 6.5 months before onset.

Uncontrolled infection, other autoimmune disease, pregnancy and lactation each barred patients from inclusion. The CDR3 extends over 15 amino acids. Germline-derived CDR1 and CDR2 are SGHTA and FQGTGA. V trimming: 2 bases; J trimming: 8 bases; junction bases outside the gene matches: 10. Amplification of TCR beta CDR3 regions used RNA as the template. When the TCR CDR3 underwent first-round RT-PCR, the HTBI primer set was used. MiXCR, run by TCRdb on the multiplex PCR reads, gives a single entry per CDR3 protein. Here the sample spans over 150,000 distinct CDR3 sequences, approximately 15% being singletons.

The rearrangement joins TRBV7-3 to TRBJ1-1; 8 nucleotides align to TRBD1. This receptor was obtained from a woman aged 50 to 60 with Graves' hyperthyroidism. What was sequenced was blood. The CDR3, as DNA: TGTGCCAGCAGCTTACAGGTGGCAGGGGGCGCCGAAGCTTTCTTT. Translating gives CASSLQVAGGAEAFF.